This T cell receptor (beta chain) was captured by sequencing in a study of blood T cells in healthy people across ages. General study results and limits: Age brought a roughly linear fall in TCR beta diversity measured per million T cells.

Alongside a J-beta primer mix, a sample-barcoded 5' primer served in a second PCR lasting about 7 to 12 cycles. Every single cDNA molecule received a tag from a template-switch adaptor with 12 random nucleotides. TCRdb reanalysed the 5' RACE reads using MiXCR and keeps one entry per CDR3 protein. The table has around 800,000 distinct CDR3 sequences, about a quarter seen once; the top ten hold roughly 3.1%. Germline V gene sequence: CDR1 MNHEY, CDR2 SVGAGI. V was clipped by 10 bases and J by 6 bases; unmatched bases: 12. The CDR3 consists of 14 residues. Of note for this clonotype: What it binds is unknown.

These data also formed part of another study, on T cells of mothers and their children. That work adds: A few healthy Caucasian mothers, along with their six children, were the donors.

The receptor was derived from a boy aged 5-17 years in good health. V is TRBV6-5 and J is TRBJ2-7; 10 nucleotides agree with TRBD1. The sample taken for sequencing was blood. The CDR3 is CAIKPGQGSVEQYF. The CDR3 nucleotides read TGTGCCATCAAACCGGGACAGGGGTCAGTCGAGCAGTACTTC.